This T cell receptor (beta chain) was identified during a study of tumor and adjacent non-tumor tissue in lung cancer. Study as a whole: Each sample yielded some 4 million productive TCRbeta reads on average. Study observations and caveats: Higher tumor TCR diversity was associated with shorter survival. Significantly higher TCR diversity was found in tumor than normal lung. Top 100 clones took a larger repertoire share in normal lung.

RNA was extracted from bulk tissue without any cell sorting. Distant lung tissue was collected more than 3 cm away from the tumor edge. Note on this clonotype: Its antigen is still unknown.

The library came from three nested PCR rounds adapted from ARM-PCR protocols. TCRdb independently ran MiXCR on the multiplex PCR reads; one entry per CDR3 protein. The sample lists 90,000 to 100,000 distinct CDR3 sequences; 80% were seen once. This sequence originates from a man aged 55 to 70 with small cell lung cancer. The sequenced sample consisted of distant non-tumor lung tissue.

In nucleotides, the CDR3 is TGTGCCAGCAGTGCGACAAACACCGGGGAGCTGTTTTTT. Protein: CASSATNTGELFF. J is TRBJ2-2 and V is TRBV2; D is undetermined. CDR1 and CDR2 (germline): SNHLY, FYNNEI. Trimming pared 4 bases from V and 2 bases from J, leaving 5 bases between. CDR3 length equals 13 residues.